Shown below are 20 T cell receptor beta chains from a single sample sequenced in a study of CXCR3-negative and CXCR3-positive naive CD8 T cells. Libraries were UMI-labeled 5' RACE TRB cDNA. TCRdb re-analyzed the 5' RACE reads; it lists each CDR3 protein once, without DNA. The sample data list around 41,000 distinct CDR3 sequences. Sample: memory CD8+ T cells from blood. Receptors originate from a human donor in good health. Some clones in this sample may be carry-over from other donors' samples.

V and J are TRBV4-3 and TRBJ2-3; TCRdb proposes TRBD2, but this gene call is untestable without DNA. Germline V CDR1 and CDR2: LGHNA, YSLEER. CDR3 length equals 16 residues. CDR3: CASSQDLLAPTDTQYF.

This sequence joins TRBV6-5 and TRBJ2-5; TCRdb selects TRBD2, and the lack of DNA leaves this call unchecked. The germline CDR1 and CDR2 sequences are MNHEY and SVGAGI. CDR3 size: 23 residues. CDR3 loop: CASSYSSFPSGGTRPLTQETQYF.

The chain employs TRBV28 and TRBJ2-7; TCRdb returns TRBD1, unconfirmable since there is no DNA. In germline, CDR1 is MDHEN, CDR2 SYDVKM. CDR3 length: 14 residues. This chain's CDR3 is CASSLEGEVNEQYF.

The chain recombines TRBV29-1 with TRBJ1-1. Germline CDR1 is SQVTM and CDR2 is ANQGSEA. The CDR3 is 12 residues long. Here the CDR3 reads CSVGRMNTEAFF. Supplemented by reference TRBV29-1 and TRBJ1-1, the full variable domain reads SAVISQKPSRDICQRGTSLTIQCQVDSQVTMMFWYRQQPGQSLTLIATANQGSEATYESGFVIDKFPISRPNLTFSTLTVSNMSPEDSSIYLCSVGRMNTEAFFGQGTRLTVV.

V usage is TRBV29-1 and J usage is TRBJ2-7; TCRdb names TRBD1, which stays unverified in the absence of DNA. This CDR3 comprises 12 residues. Germline-derived CDR1 and CDR2 are SQVTM and ANQGSEA. The CDR3 here is CSVEDRVHEQYF.

The chain joins TRBV7-2 to TRBJ2-5; TCRdb names TRBD1, which stays unverified in the absence of DNA. The germline gives CDR1 SGHTA, CDR2 FQGNSA. The CDR3 contains 15 residues. The CDR3 protein is CASSLVRGTGETQYF.

The CDR3 protein is CSVALQDNEQFF. This sequence joins TRBV29-1 and TRBJ2-1; TCRdb's assignment of TRBD1 cannot be checked, as there is no DNA. The germline V gene has CDR1 SQVTM and CDR2 ANQGSEA. The CDR3 sequence is 12 residues long.

The V and J genes are TRBV5-1 and TRBJ2-7; the D gene TCRdb calls, TRBD2, cannot be checked with no DNA. Germline loops: CDR1 SGHRS, CDR2 YFSETQ. The CDR3 consists of 15 residues. The CDR3 reads CASSFVLAGAGEQYF.

The rearrangement uses TRBV12-3 or TRBV12-4 and TRBJ2-3; the D call of TRBD1 rests on TCRdb alone, since no DNA is present to check it. The CDR3 is 14 amino acids. CDR3 sequence: CASTRDREADTQYF.

The rearrangement uses TRBV19 and TRBJ1-1; TCRdb selects TRBD1, and the lack of DNA leaves this call unchecked. The CDR3 has 13 residues. Germline V gives CDR1 LNHDA, CDR2 SQIVND (reference sequence). The CDR3 reads CASRDRGNTEAFF.

The rearrangement joins TRBV29-1 to TRBJ1-1; lacking DNA, the TRBD1 call made by TCRdb goes unchecked. Germline-derived CDR1 and CDR2 are SQVTM and ANQGSEA. The CDR3 length is 14 residues. This CDR3 is CSVGYGGLGTEAFF.

The chain employs TRBV7-9 and TRBJ1-2; TCRdb names TRBD1, which stays unverified in the absence of DNA. The CDR3 has 13 residues. Per germline, CDR1 SEHNR and CDR2 FQNEAQ (reference sequence). The CDR3 is CASSLGQNRGYTF.

This chain uses TRBV7-2 with TRBJ2-7. Looked up from germline, CDR1 is SGHTA and CDR2 is FQGNSA. This CDR3 has 13 residues. The CDR3: CASSLGAIYEQYF.

The chain joins TRBV12-3 or TRBV12-4 to TRBJ1-3; the D gene TCRdb calls, TRBD1, cannot be checked with no DNA. CDR3 size: 16 residues. The CDR3 reads CASSFPGADSGNTIYF.

This rearrangement joins TRBV29-1 to TRBJ2-7; TCRdb proposes TRBD1, but this gene call is untestable without DNA. This CDR3 is 13 amino acids long. Germline V gives CDR1 SQVTM, CDR2 ANQGSEA. CDR3 loop: CSVATNRFYEQYF.

CDR3 sequence reads: CASSPGSGNTIYF. The chain combines TRBV12-5 with TRBJ1-3. Germline V lookup: CDR1 LGHNT, CDR2 FRNRAP. This CDR3 spans 13 amino acids.

V is TRBV7-3 and J is TRBJ2-3; there is no DNA to check the TCRdb D call of TRBD1. CDR3 length: 18 amino acids. Per the germline V gene, CDR1 is SGHTA and CDR2 is FQGTGA. CDR3 residues: CASSLSGSWGGTTDTQYF.

This clonotype shows up as medium-sized by frequency. The V gene is TRBV20-1, the J gene TRBJ1-6; TCRdb names TRBD1, which stays unverified in the absence of DNA. The CDR3 totals 13 residues. Germline V gene lookup returns CDR1 DFQATT and CDR2 SNEGSKA (reference sequence). The CDR3 loop reads CSESDREGSPLHF.

This sequence joins TRBV10-3 and TRBJ2-5; the TCRdb D gene call, TRBD2, has no DNA to confirm it. Germline V gene data show CDR1 as ENHRY and CDR2 as SYGVKD. CDR3 length: 16 amino acids. This CDR3 reads CAIRDPELAGLETQYF.

The chain recombines TRBV7-3 with TRBJ2-3. The CDR3 spans 14 residues. CDR1 and CDR2 (germline): SGHTA, FQGTGA. CDR3 in amino acids: CASSGLGGTDTQYF.